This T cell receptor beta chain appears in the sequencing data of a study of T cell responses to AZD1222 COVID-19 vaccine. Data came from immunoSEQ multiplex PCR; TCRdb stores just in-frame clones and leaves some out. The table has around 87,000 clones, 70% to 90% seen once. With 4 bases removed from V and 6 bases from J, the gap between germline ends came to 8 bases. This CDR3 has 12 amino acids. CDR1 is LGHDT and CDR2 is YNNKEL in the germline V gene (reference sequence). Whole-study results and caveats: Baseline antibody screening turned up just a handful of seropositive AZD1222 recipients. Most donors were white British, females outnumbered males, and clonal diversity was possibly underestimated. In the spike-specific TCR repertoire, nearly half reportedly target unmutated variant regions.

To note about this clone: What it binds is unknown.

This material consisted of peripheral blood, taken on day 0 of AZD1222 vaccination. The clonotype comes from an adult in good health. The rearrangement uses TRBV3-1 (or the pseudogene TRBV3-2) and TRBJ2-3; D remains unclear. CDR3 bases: TGTGCCAGCAGCCTTTTGCACGATACGCAGTATTTT. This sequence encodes CASSLLHDTQYF.